This TCR beta chain was sequenced in a study of shared clonotypes between healthy human individuals. Assay: immunoSEQ multiplex PCR; the TCRdb copy retains only in-frame clones and omits some. The repertoire consists of around 1,000,000 clones, with 70% to 80% occurring once and the leading ten covering roughly 0.83%. Study-wide results and limits: Collection of samples was limited to blood; tissue repertoires likely differ. Even with large depth, rarefaction showed that sorted-subset sequencing was incomplete. Sequencing depth was expected to affect clonotype sharing among donors.

Subsets obtained from CD4+ cells comprised CD45RA+ naive and CD45RA-negative memory cells. Note on this clone: Its antigen remains unidentified.

V lost 5 bases and J lost 7; bases outside the gene matches: 7. The germline V gene encodes CDR1 MGHRA and CDR2 YSYEKL. This CDR3 region has 15 residues. The rearrangement uses TRBV4-1 and TRBJ1-4; 10 nucleotides align to TRBD1. This clonotype was obtained from a man aged 18 to 29 in good health. Some clones in this sample may be carry-over from other donors' samples. The sequencing input was memory CD4+ T cells from PBMCs. Subset described: CD45RA-negative fraction. CDR3 amino acids: CASSSRDRGTEKLFF. CDR3 sequence (DNA): TGCGCCAGCAGCAGCCGGGACAGGGGAACTGAAAAACTGTTTTTT.